This TCR beta chain was obtained from a study of molecular identifiers for immune sequencing clone quantification. Preparation of the bulk TCR libraries relied on previously described methods and listed TCR primers. Via MiXCR, TCRdb re-called the PCR reads, giving one row per CDR3 protein. The data show over 85,000 distinct CDR3 sequences, 21% seen once. This clonotype showed up many times. Trimming took 4 bases from V and 4 from J, leaving 10 bases between them. This CDR3 region has 13 residues. Germline assignment: CDR1 SGHNT and CDR2 YYREEE (reference sequence). This receptor was obtained from a human donor in good health. Some libraries in this study had Jurkat cell RNA spiked in. V and J are TRBV5-4 and TRBJ2-3; D tentatively reads TRBD1 or TRBD2 (7 bases each). Sequencing was performed on naive CD8+ T cells from blood, with Jurkat cell RNA spiked in. Subset defined: FACS-sorted CD8+CD4-CCR7+CD45RA+ naive T cells. DNA for the CDR3: TGTGCCAGCAGCGGGAGGGGGCCAGATACGCAGTATTTT. It translates to CASSGRGPDTQYF.